The 18 T cell receptor beta chains below come from one sample, sequenced in a study of T-cell reconstitution after alpha-beta-depleted transplantation in children. TCRbeta library construction was performed incorporating unique molecular identifiers. TCRdb analysed the PCR reads with MiXCR anew, one entry per CDR3 protein. Counted here are more than 120,000 distinct CDR3 sequences, 8.8% occurring once; the ten biggest clones make up 18%. The input for sequencing was PBMCs, mostly from graft donor cells, taken 180 days after TCRalphabeta/CD19-depleted stem cell transplant. Every receptor here comes from a female patient aged 2 to 10 who had a stem cell transplant for congenital amegakaryocytic thrombocytopenia, so the T cells may come from the graft donor.

J is TRBJ2-3 and V is TRBV29-1; unclear D gene. Germline CDR1 is SQVTM and CDR2 is ANQGSEA. V was trimmed by 0 bases and J by 8 bases, leaving 9 bases between them. This CDR3 has 12 amino acids. CDR3 protein: CSVEDRSSTQYF. In DNA form, the CDR3 reads TGCAGCGTTGAAGACAGATCAAGTACGCAGTATTTT.

Ten or more counts support this clonotype. This rearrangement joins TRBV5-1 to TRBJ1-2; TRBD1 might be the D (6 bases). Germline loops: CDR1 SGHRS, CDR2 YFSETQ. Trimming shortened V by 3 bases and J by 4 bases, and 13 bases separated the two germline ends. The CDR3 runs 14 residues. DNA for the CDR3: TGCGCCAGCAGCTCGGGTCAGACAGGCTATGGCTACACCTTC. Translating gives CASSSGQTGYGYTF.

This clonotype was counted many times. The genes are TRBV5-1 and TRBJ1-1; tentatively, D is TRBD1 (5 bases). Germline-derived CDR1 and CDR2 are SGHRS and YFSETQ. V was clipped by 0 bases and J by 2 bases, with 11 bases between them. The CDR3 is 15 amino acids. The CDR3 DNA reads as TGCGCCAGCAGCTTGGCGGCAGGGTCCAACACTGAAGCTTTCTTT. The encoded protein is CASSLAAGSNTEAFF.

This clonotype showed up many times. The rearrangement uses TRBV5-1 and TRBJ2-7; 11 bases match TRBD2. Germline-derived CDR1 and CDR2 are SGHRS and YFSETQ. V was clipped by 2 bases and J by 7 bases; unmatched bases: 8. This CDR3 has 15 amino acids. CDR3 sequence (DNA): TGCGCCAGCAGCTTAAGGACCGGGACTAGCGGAGAGCAGTACTTC. It translates to CASSLRTGTSGEQYF.

This clonotype was counted at least ten times. The CDR3 here is CASSPGQPNQPQHF. CDR3 nucleotide sequence: TGCGCCAGCAGCCCCGGACAGCCCAATCAGCCCCAGCATTTT. The gene calls are TRBV5-1 and TRBJ1-5; the D gene is possibly TRBD1 (6 bases). The CDR3 runs to 14 residues. Germline CDR1 reads SGHRS; CDR2 reads YFSETQ. With 4 bases removed from V and 3 bases from J, the gap between germline ends came to 11 bases.

Notes on this clonotype: This clone may be a read error of a much larger clone one base away. The chain carries TRBV7-2 and TRBJ2-5; D gene ambiguous. V dropped 3 bases and J dropped 4 bases, with 9 bases sitting between them. Germline V CDR1 and CDR2: SGHTA, FQGNSA. The CDR3 has 13 residues. In DNA, the CDR3 is TGTGCCAGCAGCTTTCAGCCGGGAGAGACCCAGTACTTC. It specifies CASSFQPGETQYF.

The rearrangement links TRBV7-9 to TRBJ1-4; TRBD1 agrees at 7 bases. This CDR3 contains 14 residues. Germline CDR1 and CDR2: SEHNR and FQNEAQ (reference sequence). V trimming: 7 bases; J trimming: 6 bases; junction bases outside the gene matches: 8. The DNA for the CDR3 is TGTGCCAGCAACACAGGGGCGCTGTATGAAAAACTGTTTTTT. Protein: CASNTGALYEKLFF.

This clonotype was seen only a few times. The chain carries TRBV5-1 and TRBJ2-5, with D tentatively TRBD1 (5 bases). CDR1 is SGHRS and CDR2 is YFSETQ in the germline V gene. The V gene lost 4 bases and the J gene lost 5 bases, with 18 bases spanning the gap. The CDR3 covers 15 residues. The CDR3 nucleotides are TGCGCCAGCAGCAAAGGTGGGGTCAGGGTTGAGACCCAGTACTTC. Amino acids: CASSKGGVRVETQYF.

This clonotype was detected many times. This chain joins TRBV7-6 and TRBJ2-7; D gene unclear. Trimming cost V 6 bases and J 6 bases, with 15 bases left between them. This CDR3 region has 13 residues. CDR1 SGHVS and CDR2 FNYEAQ come from the germline V gene. CDR3 coding DNA: TGTGCCAGCAGTTTTCGCGAGGTTGGCGAGCAGTACTTC. It codes for CASSFREVGEQYF.

At least ten counts were recorded for this clonotype. The chain has TRBV12-3 or TRBV12-4 and TRBJ2-2; a possible D gene is TRBD1 (5 bases). The CDR3 contains 17 residues. V gave up 3 bases and J gave up 1 base, with 15 bases separating them. CDR3: CASSFVLAGMNTGELFF. In DNA form, the CDR3 reads TGTGCCAGCAGTTTTGTGCTGGCAGGGATGAACACCGGGGAGCTGTTTTTT.

This clonotype was picked up a small number of times. The chain links TRBV7-6 to TRBJ2-7; D possibly matches TRBD1 or TRBD2 (5 bases each). This CDR3 is 16 amino acids long. CDR1 is SGHVS, CDR2 FNYEAQ, per germline. V lost 5 bases to trimming and J lost 5 bases, with 22 bases between them. DNA of the CDR3: TGTGCCAGCAGCCCTTTTACGGGACCGAGATCTAACGAGCAGTACTTC. Its translation: CASSPFTGPRSNEQYF.

There are many counts of this clonotype. The rearrangement links TRBV7-8 to TRBJ2-1; D not resolved. V was clipped by 3 bases and J by 3 bases, with 12 bases between them. Germline-derived CDR1 and CDR2 are SGHVS and FQNEAQ. The CDR3 totals 15 residues. CDR3 sequence (DNA): TGTGCCAGCAGCTTCGGCCAACGTGGCTACAATGAGCAGTTCTTC. Protein sequence: CASSFGQRGYNEQFF. The whole variable domain, remainder taken from reference TRBV7-8 and TRBJ2-1, is GAGVSQSPRYKVAKRGQDVALRCDPISGHVSLFWYQQALGQGPEFLTYFQNEAQLDKSGLPSDRFFAERPEGSVSTLKIQRTQQEDSAVYLCASSFGQRGYNEQFFGPGTRLTVL.

This clonotype was counted ten times or more. This sequence joins TRBV28 and TRBJ1-2, with D possibly being TRBD1 (6 bases). With 10 bases removed from V and 4 bases from J, the gap between germline ends came to 19 bases. Germline V gene data show CDR1 as MDHEN and CDR2 as SYDVKM. The CDR3 runs 14 residues. The CDR3 region has the DNA TGTGCCACCGACGAACCGACAGGCCCCTATGGCTACACCTTC. This codes for CATDEPTGPYGYTF.

This clonotype showed up many times. This rearrangement joins TRBV5-1 to TRBJ2-7, with TRBD1 matching 9 bases. This CDR3 is 13 amino acids long. Germline CDR1 and CDR2: SGHRS and YFSETQ. V lost 4 bases and J lost 6; bases outside the gene matches: 5. This chain's CDR3 is CASSLATGGEQYF. CDR3 DNA: TGCGCCAGCAGCCTCGCGACAGGGGGCGAGCAGTACTTC.

This clonotype has a count of ten or more. The rearrangement links TRBV4-3 to TRBJ2-1; D ambiguous. Germline lookup yields CDR1 LGHNA and CDR2 YSLEER. V was clipped by 9 bases and J by 10 bases, with 10 bases between them. The length of the CDR3 is 10 residues. For the CDR3, the DNA is TGCGCCAGGGGCCCCGTGGAGCAGTTCTTC. Its protein is CARGPVEQFF.

At least ten counts were recorded for this clonotype. This chain connects TRBV7-9 to TRBJ2-7; 7 bases line up with TRBD2. The ends lost 5 bases at V and 3 bases at J; junction bases unmatched: 7. CDR1 is SEHNR and CDR2 is FQNEAQ in the germline V gene (reference sequence). The CDR3 loop spans 14 amino acids. CDR3 bases: TGTGCCAGCAGCGAGCAGGGCGGGAGCTACGAGCAGTACTTC. Amino acid sequence: CASSEQGGSYEQYF.

This clonotype was recorded at least ten times. The V gene is TRBV2, the J gene TRBJ1-5; a possible D gene is TRBD1 (5 bases). CDR1 is SNHLY, CDR2 FYNNEI, per germline. This CDR3 is 14 amino acids long. V lost 5 bases and J 5 bases, leaving 13 bases between the germline ends. CDR3 nucleotides: TGTGCCAGCAGTACCTGGGGCTTAGATCAGCCCCAGCATTTT. It codes for CASSTWGLDQPQHF.

This clonotype was detected only a few times. This chain connects TRBV18 to TRBJ2-4; D ambiguous. The germline CDR1 and CDR2 sequences are KGHSH and LQKENI. V shed 1 base and J shed 0 bases, with 4 bases lying between them. The CDR3 totals 14 residues. The CDR3 region is CASSPQVAKNIQYF. CDR3 DNA sequence: TGTGCCAGCTCACCACAGGTAGCCAAAAACATTCAGTACTTC.